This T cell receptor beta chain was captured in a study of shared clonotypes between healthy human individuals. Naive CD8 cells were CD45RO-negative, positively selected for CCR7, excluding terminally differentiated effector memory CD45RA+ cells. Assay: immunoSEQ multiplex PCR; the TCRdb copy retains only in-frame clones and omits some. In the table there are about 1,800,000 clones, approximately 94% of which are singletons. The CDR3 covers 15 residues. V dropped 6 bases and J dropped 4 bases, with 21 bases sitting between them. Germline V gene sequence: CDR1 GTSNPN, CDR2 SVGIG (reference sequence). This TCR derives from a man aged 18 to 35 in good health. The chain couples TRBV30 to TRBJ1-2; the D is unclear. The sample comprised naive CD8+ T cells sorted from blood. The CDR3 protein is CACLLRQPLGYGYTF. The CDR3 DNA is TGTGCCTGCCTACTCCGGCAGCCACTTGGCTATGGCTACACCTTC. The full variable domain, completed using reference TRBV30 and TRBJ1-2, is SQTIHQWPATLVQPVGSPLSLECTVEGTSNPNLYWYRQAAGRGLQLLFYSVGIGQISSEVPQNLSASRPQDRQFILSSKKLLLSDSGFYLCACLLRQPLGYGYTFGSGTRLTVV.